A single sample gave rise to the 3 T cell receptor beta chains below, sequenced in a study of cytomegalovirus exposure and HLA in healthy donors (dated 2017 in TCRdb). Libraries were prepared through the immunoSEQ multiplex PCR assay. A mixture of 60 forward primers for TCR Vbeta segments and 13 reverse primers for TCR Jbeta segments was used in the multiplex PCR. Sourced from immuneACCESS, this table was stored by TCRdb with only in-frame sequences that have V and J called. A share of the clones is absent; for the studies checked, an unresolved V gene accounts for under half, and the remainder has no known explanation. The sample table lists 95,000 to 100,000 clones, around four fifths of them with a count of one. Less than 0.95% of the sample belongs to the ten largest clones. Sequenced input: PBMCs. These receptors originate from a woman aged 60-75 years in good health and CMV-seronegative.

The gene calls are TRBV5-6 and TRBJ2-5; maybe TRBD1 (6 bases). V lost 3 bases to trimming and J lost 2 bases, with 11 bases between them. Germline loops: CDR1 SGHDT, CDR2 YYEEEE. This CDR3 has 14 residues. The CDR3 loop reads CASSYDRFQETQYF. The CDR3 bases are TGTGCCAGCAGCTACGACAGGTTTCAAGAGACCCAGTACTTC.

This clone was counted between two and nine times. V gene TRBV7-2 combines with J gene TRBJ2-7, with unresolved D. The CDR3 length is 13 residues. V was trimmed by 4 bases and J by 0 bases, leaving 7 bases between them. From germline, CDR1 is SGHTA and CDR2 FQGNSA. CDR3 region: CASSSPSSYEQYF. Written as DNA, the CDR3 is TGTGCCAGCAGCTCCCCGAGCTCCTACGAGCAGTACTTC.

The chain couples TRBV13 to TRBJ2-1, with D perhaps TRBD2 (6 bases). The germline V gene has CDR1 PRHDT and CDR2 FYEKMQ (reference sequence). There are 16 residues in the CDR3. V was trimmed by 5 bases and J by 6 bases, leaving 20 bases between them. In DNA, the CDR3 is TGTGCCAGCAGCGCCCCCTTTGGGAGGCGTTTCAATGAGCAGTTCTTC. Translation: CASSAPFGRRFNEQFF.